A selection of T cell receptor beta chains follows, all from one sample in a study of neurological immune-mediated disorders. TCRdb itself ran the 5' RACE reads through MiXCR, one entry per CDR3 protein. The sample shows about 66,000 distinct CDR3 sequences, about 10% of them seen only once. The sequenced sample consisted of PBMCs. These receptors came from a man aged 25 to 45 in good health. The CDR3 runs from the conserved cysteine through the conserved F or W. The D gene is left open where the match is weak. Where a row states a size, it is once, few, many or the class of an expanded clone; other rows omit it.

J gene | D gene | V gene | clone size | CDR3 DNA | CDR3 protein
TRBJ1-3 | NA | TRBV7-2 | few | TGTGCCAGCAGATCAACAGGGATCTCTGGAAACACCATATATTTT | CASRSTGISGNTIYF
TRBJ2-7 | NA | TRBV28 | many | TGTGCCAGTACATCGGGACACCACGACTGGGAGGGGACCTACGAGCAGTACTTC | CASTSGHHDWEGTYEQYF
TRBJ2-2 | TRBD1 | TRBV15 | NA | TGTGGCACCAGCAGAGAGCATCCCGGGACAGGGGGCACTATCACCGGGGAGCTGTTTTTT | CGTSREHPGTGGTITGELFF
TRBJ1-5 | NA | TRBV12-3/TRBV12-4 | many | TGTGCCAGCAGTAACAAAGACAATCAGCCCCAGCATTTT | CASSNKDNQPQHF
TRBJ2-1 | NA | TRBV5-1 | many | TGCGCCAGCAGCTTGACGTCTAGCAACTACAATGAGCAGTTCTTC | CASSLTSSNYNEQFF
TRBJ2-1 | NA | TRBV7-9 | many | TGTGCCAGCAGCTTTAGCCCTTCCCACAATGAGCAGTTCTTC | CASSFSPSHNEQFF
TRBJ2-7 | NA | TRBV7-2 | many | TGTGCCAGCAGCCCCCTAGACTCCTACGAGCAGTACTTC | CASSPLDSYEQYF
TRBJ2-3 | TRBD2 | TRBV20-1 | many | TGCAGTGCGGGACTAGACACAGATACGCAGTATTTT | CSAGLDTDTQYF
TRBJ2-6 | NA | TRBV9 | many | TGTGCCAGCAGCGTAGAAGGTGCCGGGGCCAACGTCCTGACTTTC | CASSVEGAGANVLTF
TRBJ1-2 | NA | TRBV28 | many | TGTGCCAGCAGTCGGGGGGAGTCTAACTATGGCTACACCTTC | CASSRGESNYGYTF
TRBJ1-5 | NA | TRBV28 | NA | TGTGCCAGCACTTTTGGGCCCCCTGGGGGGCTAAAGCAGCCCCAGCATTTT | CASTFGPPGGLKQPQHF
TRBJ2-4 | NA | TRBV5-1 | many | TGCGCCAGCAGCGCCGGACCCGGAAGAACGGCTCTAGCCAAAAACATTCAGTACTTC | CASSAGPGRTALAKNIQYF
TRBJ1-6 | NA | TRBV10-3 | many | TGTGCCATCAGTGAGTCCGACAGCAGGAATTCACCCCTCCACTTT | CAISESDSRNSPLHF
TRBJ1-5 | NA | TRBV12-3/TRBV12-4 | many | TGTGCCAGCAGTTTAGGGGGGCTTAAGAATCAGCCCCAGCATTTT | CASSLGGLKNQPQHF
TRBJ2-2 | NA | TRBV7-3 | many | TGTGCCAGCAGCTTAAACTCACCAGCGAACACCGGGGAGCTGTTTTTT | CASSLNSPANTGELFF
TRBJ2-6 | NA | TRBV25-1 | many | TGTGCCAGCAGTGATCGGGGCTCTGGGGCCAACGTCCTGACTTTC | CASSDRGSGANVLTF
TRBJ2-1 | TRBD2 | TRBV24-1 | many | TGTGCCACCAGTGACCCCGGACTAGCGGGTACCTACAATGAGCAGTTCTTC | CATSDPGLAGTYNEQFF
TRBJ2-7 | TRBD2 | TRBV20-1 | many | TGCAGTGCTGAACGAACTAGCGGGAGGGCCAAGCAGTACTTC | CSAERTSGRAKQYF
TRBJ2-3 | TRBD2 | TRBV11-2 | once | TGTGCCAGAAGCTTAGAGGTAGCGGGAGAGTGGGGTGATACGCAGTATTTT | CARSLEVAGEWGDTQYF
TRBJ2-2 | NA | TRBV29-1 | many | TGCAGCGTTGACAATAGACATAGCACCGGGGAGCTGTTTTTT | CSVDNRHSTGELFF
TRBJ2-1 | TRBD2 | TRBV7-8 | many | TGTGCCAGCAGCTCAATACTAGCGGGACGAAACAATGAGCAGTTCTTC | CASSSILAGRNNEQFF
TRBJ2-7 | NA | TRBV7-2 | many | TGTGCCAGCAGCTTAGGGACAGCTTACGAGCAGTACTTC | CASSLGTAYEQYF
TRBJ1-1 | TRBD1 | TRBV19 | many | TGTGCCAGTGAAAGACAGGGGGCCATGAACACTGAAGCTTTCTTT | CASERQGAMNTEAFF
TRBJ2-3 | TRBD2 | TRBV7-9 | many | TGTGCCAGCAGCTTAGTCCGTGGCGGGAGGTGGACAGATACGCAGTATTTT | CASSLVRGGRWTDTQYF
TRBJ2-2 | NA | TRBV21-1 | many | TGTGCCAGCAGCACCTCGGGACCCCCAAACACCGGGGAGCTGTTTTTT | CASSTSGPPNTGELFF
TRBJ2-7 | TRBD1 | TRBV6-6 | many | TGTGCCAGCAGCACTGGACAGGGGAGCTACGAGCAGTACTTC | CASSTGQGSYEQYF
TRBJ2-1 | TRBD2 | TRBV7-2 | NA | TGTGCCAGCAGCCCCCAAGTTAGGGCTAGCGGGATTAGCTCCTACAATGAGCAGTTCTTC | CASSPQVRASGISSYNEQFF
TRBJ2-1 | NA | TRBV6-2/TRBV6-3 | many | TGTGCCAGCAGTCACCTGGGCGGGGCTCCCTACAATGAGCAGTTCTTC | CASSHLGGAPYNEQFF
TRBJ2-5 | NA | TRBV15 | many | TGTGCCACCAGCAGAGATGGGGGAATAAAGGCCGGTGGAGAGACCCAGTACTTC | CATSRDGGIKAGGETQYF
TRBJ2-1 | NA | TRBV14 | many | TGTGCCAGCAGCCAATGGAGCTACAATGAGCAGTTCTTC | CASSQWSYNEQFF
TRBJ1-5 | NA | TRBV10-3 | many | TGTGCCATCAGTGAGTCGGCAGGGAGTACTCAGCCCCAGCATTTT | CAISESAGSTQPQHF
TRBJ2-2 | TRBD2 | TRBV7-3 | few | TGTGCCAGCAGAAAAAGCGGGAGTCAGACCGGGGAGCTGTTTTTT | CASRKSGSQTGELFF
TRBJ1-2 | NA | TRBV10-1 | few | TGCGCCAGCAGTGAGTCCTGGAGCTATGGCTACACCTTC | CASSESWSYGYTF
TRBJ2-3 | TRBD2 | TRBV7-2 | many | TGTGCCAGCACCCTAGCGGGAGGGCCAGATACGCAGTATTTT | CASTLAGGPDTQYF
TRBJ1-2 | TRBD1 | TRBV5-5 | many | TGTGCCAGCAGCTTAGTCCAGGGGGCAGACTATGGCTACACCTTC | CASSLVQGADYGYTF
TRBJ1-1 | NA | TRBV5-1 | many | TGCGCCAGCAGCTTGGGTGGGGGGGGAGGCACTGAAGCTTTCTTT | CASSLGGGGGTEAFF
TRBJ2-3 | NA | TRBV20-1 | many | TGCAGTGCTTTCGGGAGTGGACGCACAGATACGCAGTATTTT | CSAFGSGRTDTQYF
TRBJ2-7 | NA | TRBV20-1 | many | TGCAGTGCTAGAGATGGGTCTAACTACGAGCAGTACTTC | CSARDGSNYEQYF